Reported below is one T cell receptor beta chain. What this receptor recognizes is not known. No base-level quality is on record; no much larger clone is a single base apart. This sample was included in a study of cytomegalovirus exposure and HLA in healthy donors (TCRdb year 2017). Turning to the overall study: An earlier analysis of some 620 of the donors reported about 260 Gb of sequence data and 95 million to 130 million unique TCR beta sequences obtained from approximately 180 million T cells. Across about 370 genotyped donors of the cohort, an average of approximately 240,000 unique TCR beta nucleotide sequences per donor were sequenced, and roughly a sixth of those sequences were non-productive. The study aimed to test whether signatures of past pathogen exposure could be identified by cataloging public T cell receptors. Because of strong linkage in the cohort, roughly five DR-DQ haplotypes were treated as single units for association and clustering. All discovery cohort repertoires had been generated using a single sequencing platform. To predict cytomegalovirus infection status, the study brought together high-throughput TCR immunosequencing, statistical association of individual TCRs with disease status, and machine learning. Of the roughly 400 genotyped donors, more than 75% were placed in the genetic ancestry cluster associated with self-reported Caucasian donors. Donor age, sex, ethnicity and CMV serostatus were compiled alongside the repertoire data. The study profiled the T cell repertoires of about 720 subjects by immunosequencing and related them to cytomegalovirus serostatus. To decide whether each TCR beta V gene segment behaved as functional or pseudogenic, an earlier analysis of some 580 of the donors relied on high-throughput TCR beta sequencing. A later analysis re-examined previously published TCR beta repertoires from roughly 720 donors and added high-resolution HLA genotyping to investigate patterns of TCR occurrence. HLA typing included class I and class II loci at four-digit resolution. Rather than using new phenotypic data, the later analysis identified candidate immune exposures from TCR beta sequences and from how often those sequences occurred across donors. In a later genetic analysis, genome-wide SNP genotypes for about three fifths of the roughly 670 donors were used, and that subset was treated as a discovery cohort. Typing coverage varied by locus: 629-630 donors for A, B, C, DRB1 and DQB1; 522 for DQA1; more than 600 for DPA1; more than 450 for DPB1. Roughly 300 gigabases of sequencing data and around 85 million unique TCR sequences made up an early release that covered some 640 HLA-typed donors. A separate validation cohort of roughly 130 different subjects was used in addition to the roughly 720-subject first cohort.

The cohort was made up of hundreds of healthy bone marrow donors. At the time of sampling, every cohort member was nominally healthy, though immune exposures that went unrecorded were likely present. The donor tested CMV seronegative and was one of the 352 seronegative cohort members. A peripheral blood sample was provided by each donor, and peripheral blood mononuclear cells were used for TCR beta sequencing. Genomic DNA extraction from the blood cell samples was performed with the Qiagen DNeasy Blood Extraction Kit. The library was generated by the immunoSEQ multiplex PCR assay. A mixture of 60 forward primers for TCR Vbeta segments and 13 reverse primers for TCR Jbeta segments was used in the multiplex PCR. The CDR3 region of rearranged TCR beta genes was amplified from genomic DNA by a multiplex PCR assay. The amplified TCR beta libraries were sequenced on the Illumina HiSeq System as 87-base-pair reads. From the authors' description of their analysis: In a later analysis, tens of millions of unique TCR beta chains were counted across the 500 to 700 repertoires, and around 10 million of these chains were shared by at least two donors. Raw reads were error-corrected and collapsed into unique sequences with a nearest-neighbor algorithm that merged closely related sequences to remove PCR and sequencing errors. V, D and J gene segments were assigned by aligning CDR3 sequences to IMGT reference sequences. For a sequence to be retained, a match of at least six nucleotides was required to both a V gene segment and a J gene segment. A rearrangement counted as productive if the CDR3 had no stop codons and remained in frame with V and J, and every other rearrangement counted as non-productive. CDR3 was defined by IMGT convention, running from the second conserved V-encoded cysteine to the conserved J-encoded phenylalanine. The earlier analysis of a few hundred of the donors excluded sequences that lacked an unambiguous match to a single V gene segment. An earlier analysis of 550 to 650 of the donors classified V segments as functional when productive rearrangements were above 56.7% and as segregating when the standard deviation between donors was above 5%. A statistical classification framework was developed to diagnose cytomegalovirus status using the catalog of TCR beta chain sequences. V and J gene assignment, in a later analysis, came from comparing TCR nucleotide sequences with IMGT/GENE-DB human TR gene sequences. In a later analysis, CDR3 sequences and most-parsimonious VDJ recombination scenarios were assigned using the TCRdist pipeline. In a later analysis, every TCR beta chain was defined by the combination of its CDR3 amino acid sequence and its V-gene family, and reads without a unique V-gene family were dropped. A later analysis removed 600 or so highly shared, low-generation-probability nucleotide sequences to deal with suspected cross-contamination and a sequencing artifact. In a later analysis, a clonal expansion index for each public chain was calculated from normalized within-repertoire ranks of inferred template counts. In a later analysis, generation probabilities were computed with a VDJ recombination model fitted to out-of-frame rearrangements, and the resulting probabilities were checked against IGoR. A later analysis scored TCR-TCR, TCR-HLA and TCR-CMV co-occurrence with hypergeometric tests, applying a repertoire-size bias correction to TCR pairs. To estimate false discovery rates, a later analysis permuted the HLA or CMV assignments 20 times. A later analysis grouped co-occurring TCRs with DBSCAN, adding TCRdist sequence similarity when clustering within HLA-allele-positive subsets. Repertoires with fewer than 30,000 or more than 120,000 public chains, plus five repertoires with anomalous nucleotide sharing, were excluded from co-occurrence clustering. Sourced from immuneACCESS, this table was stored by TCRdb with only in-frame sequences that have V and J called. A share of the clones is absent; for the studies checked, an unresolved V gene accounts for under half, and the remainder has no known explanation. D and trimming come from the DNA, and the V and J calls and clone size come from that table. Across this sample there are 180,000 or so clones, with 70% to 80% seen only once. Together, the top ten hold roughly 1.4% of the sample.

Points the paper makes about the study in general: While some public TCRs were present in many individuals, most TCR sequences turned up only very rarely across donors. A total of fewer than 200 TCR beta chains were listed by the study as associated with cytomegalovirus. At a false discovery rate of 0.05, a later analysis linked 15,000 to 20,000 TCR beta sequences to specific HLA alleles. Roughly uniform sequencing depth across donors was assumed in presence/absence analyses, although this assumption may not hold. Most CMV-associated TCR beta chains appeared to be HLA-restricted in a later analysis, and the HLA associations seemed to be driven largely by CMV exposure. The classifier was reported to diagnose cytomegalovirus status with high specificity and sensitivity in both the original cohort and the validation cohort. For the cohort, immune exposure information was limited to CMV serostatus. In vitro tests confirmed that a few of the cytomegalovirus-associated TCR beta chains recognize cytomegalovirus antigens. Compared with equally common non-associated chains, HLA-associated TCR beta chains in a later analysis were more clonally expanded and had lower generation probabilities. The sequencing pipeline was judged likely to have produced a cluster of highly shared sequence variants as a technical artifact. In a later analysis, several top co-occurrence clusters were reported to appear linked to parvovirus B19, influenza, CMV and Epstein-Barr virus. A later genetic analysis associated a missense DCLRE1C variant with V-gene and J-gene trimming of TCR beta chains, and an independent cohort replicated the association. Only TCR beta chains were sequenced in this cohort, and the absence of alpha or paired-chain data limited detectable features. Assigning TCR associations to individual alleles was difficult when HLA alleles, especially DR and DQ, strongly co-occurred. Correlated functional status among segregating V segments might reflect linkage disequilibrium, but an unknown experimental factor could not be ruled out. A later analysis found that TCR association rates varied across HLA loci, with DRB1 alleles showing the most associated TCRs and HLA-C alleles the fewest. According to a later genetic analysis, donors in an Asian-associated ancestry cluster had fewer N-insertions in productive TCRs than the roughly 670-donor mean. In an earlier analysis of 587 of the donors, most TCR beta V segments appeared in productive rearrangements about 87% or about 30% of the time, broadly matching IMGT annotations. HLA typing was unavailable for some donors at each locus, so association tests used only the typed subset. Because counts were too low, approximately 18 rarely observed V segments, including chromosome 9 orphons, were excluded from the earlier analysis of 500 to 700 of the donors. It was suggested by the authors that the approach could potentially be generalized to other disease states and immunological phenotypes. A further reported finding was that TCR beta sequences accurately predicted the HLA-A and HLA-B alleles for most subjects in the first cohort.

Sequencing was carried out using PBMCs. This clonotype was sampled from a young man in good health and CMV-seronegative.

The CDR3 protein sequence reads: CAWSVSWSGGAREQFF. The sequenced DNA: TGTGCCTGGAGTGTATCCTGGAGCGGGGGGGCCAGGGAGCAGTTCTTC. The chain couples TRBV30 to TRBJ2-1, and 10 junction bases match TRBD2. The germline V gene (reference sequence) provides CDR1 GTSNPN and CDR2 SVGIG. The CDR3 holds 16 amino acids from the cysteine to the phenylalanine. Just CDR3 DNA is preserved here, 48 bases in frame from base 1. Relative to germline, V is missing 0 bases and J is missing 10 bases, with 12 bases of the junction outside any gene match.